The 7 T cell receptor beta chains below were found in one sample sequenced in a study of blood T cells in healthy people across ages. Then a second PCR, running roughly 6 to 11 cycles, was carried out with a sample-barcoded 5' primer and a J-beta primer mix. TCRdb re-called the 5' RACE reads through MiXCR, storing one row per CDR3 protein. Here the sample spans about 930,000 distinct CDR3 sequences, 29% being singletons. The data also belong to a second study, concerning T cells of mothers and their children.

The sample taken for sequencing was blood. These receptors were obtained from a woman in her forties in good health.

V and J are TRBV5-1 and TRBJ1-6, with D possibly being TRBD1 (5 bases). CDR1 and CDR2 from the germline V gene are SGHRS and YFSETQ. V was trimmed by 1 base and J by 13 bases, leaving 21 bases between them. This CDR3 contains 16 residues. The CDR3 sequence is CASSLWGETGKFPLHF. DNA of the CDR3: TGCGCCAGCAGCTTGTGGGGGGAAACCGGAAAATTCCCCCTCCACTTT.

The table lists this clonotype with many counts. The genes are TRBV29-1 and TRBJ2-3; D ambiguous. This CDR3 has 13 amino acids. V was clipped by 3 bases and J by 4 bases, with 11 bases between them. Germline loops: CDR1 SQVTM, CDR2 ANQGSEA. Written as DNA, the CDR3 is TGCAGCGTTGATGGGCTTTATGCAGATACGCAGTATTTT. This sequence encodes CSVDGLYADTQYF.

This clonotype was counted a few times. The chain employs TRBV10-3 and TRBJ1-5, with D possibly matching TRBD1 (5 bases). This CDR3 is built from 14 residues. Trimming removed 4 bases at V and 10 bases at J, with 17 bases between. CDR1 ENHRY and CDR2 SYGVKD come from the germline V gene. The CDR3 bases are TGTGCCATCAGTGGCCTGGGACCGCCTAACCCCCAGCATTTT. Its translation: CAISGLGPPNPQHF.

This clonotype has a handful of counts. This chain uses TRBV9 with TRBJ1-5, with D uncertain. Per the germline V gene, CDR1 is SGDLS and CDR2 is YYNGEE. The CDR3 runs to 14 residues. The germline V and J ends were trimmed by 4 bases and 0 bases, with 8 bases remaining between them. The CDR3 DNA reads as TGTGCCAGCAGCCCAGCACTTAGCAATCAGCCCCAGCATTTT. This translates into CASSPALSNQPQHF.

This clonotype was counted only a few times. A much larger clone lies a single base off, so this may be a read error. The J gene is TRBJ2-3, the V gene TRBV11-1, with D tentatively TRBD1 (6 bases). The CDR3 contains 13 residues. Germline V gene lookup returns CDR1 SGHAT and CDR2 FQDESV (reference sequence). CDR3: CVTQQGVGDTQYF. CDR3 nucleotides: TGTGTCACACAACAGGGCGTCGGAGATACGCAGTATTTT.

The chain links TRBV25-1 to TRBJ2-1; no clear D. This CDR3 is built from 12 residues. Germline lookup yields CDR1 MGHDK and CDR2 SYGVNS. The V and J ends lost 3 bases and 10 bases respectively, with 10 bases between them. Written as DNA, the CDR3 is TGTGCCAGCAGTGATCGGGTGGGGGAGCAGTTCTTC. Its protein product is CASSDRVGEQFF.

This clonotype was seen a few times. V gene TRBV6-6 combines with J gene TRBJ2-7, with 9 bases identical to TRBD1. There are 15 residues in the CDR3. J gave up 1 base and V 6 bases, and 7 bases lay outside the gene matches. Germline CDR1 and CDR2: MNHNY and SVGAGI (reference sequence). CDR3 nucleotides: TGTGCCAGCAGCTCGGGACAGGGTAAATCCTACGAGCAGTACTTC. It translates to CASSSGQGKSYEQYF.